This entry is about one T cell receptor (beta chain). What it recognizes is unknown. The CDR3 is made up of 16 amino acids. In germline, CDR1 is SGDLS, CDR2 YYNGEE. Trimming removed 4 bases from V and 5 bases from J, with 20 bases in between. The PCR made use of 60 Vbeta and 13 Jbeta primers. Sequencing used immunoSEQ multiplex PCR; TCRdb keeps in-frame clones, though not all of them. Of about 130,000 clones in the sample, just under 75% were seen once. The source of the sample is a study of cytomegalovirus exposure and HLA in healthy donors. Findings of the study overall: It was reportedly the case that the classifier diagnosed cytomegalovirus status with high specificity and sensitivity. Evidence from a later analysis indicated that most CMV-associated TCR beta chains looked HLA-restricted. In a later analysis, specific HLA alleles were associated with more than 15,000 TCR beta sequences at a 0.05 false discovery rate.

This receptor was identified in a man aged 60-69 years in good health and CMV-seropositive. The sample taken for sequencing was PBMCs. The chain uses TRBV9 and TRBJ2-3; tentatively, D is TRBD1 (7 bases). CDR3 nucleotide sequence: TGTGCCAGCAGCCCCCGACAGGGAGGATTTGGAGATACGCAGTATTTT. The encoded protein is CASSPRQGGFGDTQYF.